The TCR beta chain under discussion was sequenced for a study of T cell responses to AZD1222 COVID-19 vaccine (dated by TCRdb to the early 2020s). About the investigation overall: TCR sequencing covered some 250 trial participants: nearly 210 given two doses of AZD1222 and approximately 26 given two doses of MenACWY control vaccine. Trial participants were enrolled by age into subgroups of 18-55, 56-69 and 70-plus years, and around 150, 28 and 57 TCR-sequenced participants, respectively, were included in these subgroups. Paper-wide results and their limitations: After two AZD1222 doses, spike-specific TCR breadth and depth were significantly higher than at day 0 and than in MenACWY recipients. The whole spike protein was spanned by vaccine-associated CD4 TCRs, and dominant responses were seen in regions 160-218 and 743-854. Participants were mostly white British, with more females than males. The authors suggested clonal diversity may have been underestimated. Because no samples from the day 14 peak response were available, repertoires could be characterized only after the peak T cell response. In the small 56-69-year group, the increase in depth fell short of significance, most likely because of low power. Conclusions about previously exposed vaccinees were limited because only a handful of AZD1222 recipients were SARS-CoV-2 seropositive at baseline. Reportedly, almost half of the unique spike-specific TCRs recognized epitopes lying outside the regions that are mutated in the B.1.351 and B.1.1.7 variants.

Worth noting for this clone: No antigen is known for it. Nothing much larger sits one base from this clone, and base qualities are not available.

The CDR3 regions of human TCRbeta chains were subjected to immunosequencing. From the authors' description of their analysis: Repertoire TCRs were checked for matches against a reference library of SARS-CoV-2-specific TCRs that had been generated using the MIRA antigen-specificity platform. Breadth was defined as the fraction of unique TCRs that were SARS-CoV-2-associated. Depth was defined as the fraction of total T cells that were SARS-CoV-2-associated. Using the MIRA data, every spike-specific TCR was mapped to the spike region that the TCR reacted to and assigned to either a CD4 or a CD8 class. Log10-transformed breadth and depth values were compared by one-way ANOVA with Sidak's multiple comparisons tests. TCRdb provides this immuneACCESS table in a form limited to in-frame rearrangements. Some clones are lacking; in checked studies, under half of them reflect an unresolved V gene, and why the rest are absent is not known. That table furnishes V, J and clone size, whereas the DNA furnished D and trimming. This sample comprises roughly 70,000 clones, nearly 90% of them detected only once. Jointly, the top ten make up around 1.2% of the sample.

Trimming takes 9 bases off V and 0 bases off J; junction bases not matched to a gene: 9. CDR1 and CDR2 (ENHRY, SYGVKD) derive from the germline V gene. CDR3 length: 18 amino acids, cysteine to phenylalanine. Just the 54-base CDR3 DNA is kept, in frame starting at base 1. The meaning of the sample's time point label: about 28 days (+/-7) after the second vaccine dose. Because spike-specific TCR depth and breadth did not differ between the two schedules, AZD1222 recipients who got a second dose at roughly 4 weeks were pooled with those who got a second dose at roughly 12 weeks. Samples from vaccinated people were obtained from the UK trials COV001 and COV002, which included a single-blind randomized controlled phase 2/3 trial of AZD1222 (ChAdOx1 nCoV-19) in healthy adults. For TCRbeta chain sequencing, PBMC samples were collected from trial participants at day 0 and at day 28 after the second dose.

The rearrangement combines TRBV10-3 with TRBJ2-2; 14 central bases correspond to TRBD2. This TCR was sampled from an adult who received the AZD1222 COVID-19 vaccine. The sample was peripheral blood, taken 28 days after the second AZD1222 dose. For the CDR3, the sequence is CAIGYTGLAGANTGELFF. Here is the DNA: TGTGCCATAGGGTATACGGGACTAGCGGGAGCGAACACCGGGGAGCTGTTTTTT.